Below, one T cell receptor beta chain is given with its context. This clonotype was observed at least ten times. Its binding antigen is unknown. Base qualities are not provided; no much larger clone lies one nucleotide away. This record belongs to a study of human T cells and chemical hapten exposure (dated by TCRdb to the early 2020s). Regarding the study in general: For sensitization, 2% DPC in acetone was applied to a roughly 2 cm by roughly 2 cm area of upper inner arm skin. Throughout the roughly 23-week study period, patients were also given weekly therapeutic DPC doses on the scalp. Patch testing was done on the upper back using Finn chambers containing 0.01% DPC, and results were scored after 6 days according to International Contact Dermatitis Research Group standards. The patient cohort, mostly female, included alopecia areata with under or over 50% scalp involvement, alopecia totalis and alopecia universalis. Libraries were pooled for sequencing, and per-sample TCR yields varied mainly because of small differences in library volumes within the pool. Peripheral blood TCR repertoire changes were tracked in vivo in alopecia patients during primary and secondary sensitization to the hapten diphenylcyclopropenone (DPC). Blood was sampled from patients pre-sensitization (week 0) and at 2, 6 and about 24 weeks after DPC sensitization. About 30 alopecia patients provided blood for TCR sequencing at one to four time points (pre-sensitization, 2, 6 and 24 weeks).

The library was prepared using RACE. Sequenced on a NextSeq 500. During library preparation, unique molecular identifiers were attached to individual cDNA molecules so that TCRs could be counted quantitatively and reproducibly. Each blood RNA sample was used to sequence both TCR alpha and TCR beta chains. As for the authors' bioinformatics: The median number of TCRs per sample was over 85,000, ranging from roughly 20,000 to 700,000. V, J and CDR3 annotation of the TCR reads was carried out using the Decombinator software suite. Every sample was subsampled to the same number of TCRs (28,000) for the PS versus PT1 abundance plots. TCRs were defined as expanded if absent before sensitization and observed at least eight times at the 2-week time point. In-frame beta chains were kept once TCRdb had trimmed the public reads at Q25 with fastp and called clones with MiXCR. Every CDR3 protein is listed once, alongside the most common genes and DNA of its rows. The V and J calls were determined by TCRdb, not by the authors. In all, the sample holds more than 250,000 distinct CDR3 sequences, and approximately 8% of those were seen once. The ten largest account for 1.2% of the sample.

Here is what the overall study found, with its caveats: No change with DPC sensitization was found in the number of TCRs above 1 in 1000 frequency, and no evidence of global repertoire structure alterations was found. The number of PT1 expanded TCRs positively correlated with patch test score, significant at thresholds 8, 16 and 32 but not 4. Significantly more large CDR3 similarity clusters were formed by expanded TCRs than by pre-sensitization or healthy control sets, consistent with antigen-driven responses. Alopecia, a presumed autoimmune disease, was present in all patients, so the immune response of the patients might differ from that of healthy individuals. After repeated subsampling, changes were observed in the strength of the expansion versus patch-test correlation and in the threshold at which the correlation became significant.

Per the publication, the time point label means: pre-sensitization, week 0. The treatment or condition label on this specimen signifies: therapeutic diphenylcyclopropenone sensitization with weekly scalp DPC. Blood at each patch-test visit was drawn before the patch test was applied. Patients were considered eligible if aged 18 to 70, diagnosed with alopecia and deemed suitable for DPC therapy, and patients were excluded if pregnant. Unfractionated whole blood was collected in Tempus Blood RNA tubes, and total RNA was extracted from that blood. This clonotype originated in a man between 18 and 29 years old with alopecia areata. Some clones in this sample may be carry-over from other donors' samples. The source material was whole blood, sampled in connection with sensitization to the hapten diphenylcyclopropenone (DPC).

CDR3 loop: CASSQDLETQYF. The nucleotide sequence reads TGTGCCAGCAGCCAAGATTTGGAGACCCAGTACTTC. The sequence links TRBV14 to TRBJ2-5, with no confidently assigned D gene. Cut back by 0 bases and 5 bases, the V and J ends lie 4 bases apart. In the germline V gene, CDR1 corresponds to SGHDN and CDR2 to FVKESK. The CDR3, cysteine through phenylalanine, is 12 amino acids long. Only the CDR3 portion is preserved as DNA: 36 bases, with reading frame beginning at the first base.